This TCR beta chain was obtained from a study of cytomegalovirus exposure and HLA in healthy donors. It was with 60 Vbeta and 13 Jbeta primers that the PCR ran. Libraries were prepared by immunoSEQ multiplex PCR; TCRdb keeps only in-frame clonotypes and omits some of them. The data hold more than 30,000 clones, with over 70% observed a single time. Findings of the study overall: Most TCRs appeared rarely, but some public TCRs recurred in many donors.

The V and J ends lost 1 base and 9 bases, in that order; junction bases with no gene match: 6. The CDR3 is 13 residues long. Germline lookup yields CDR1 SNHLY and CDR2 FYNNEI. This clone was seen more than once but under ten times. Its antigen is still unknown. Source material: PBMCs. V is TRBV2 and J is TRBJ2-7, with 7 bases fitting TRBD2. The sequence was obtained from a man aged 25 to 40 in good health and CMV-seronegative. CDR3 region: CASSEGDPGGQYF. DNA for the CDR3: TGTGCCAGCAGTGAAGGTGACCCGGGGGGGCAGTACTTC.